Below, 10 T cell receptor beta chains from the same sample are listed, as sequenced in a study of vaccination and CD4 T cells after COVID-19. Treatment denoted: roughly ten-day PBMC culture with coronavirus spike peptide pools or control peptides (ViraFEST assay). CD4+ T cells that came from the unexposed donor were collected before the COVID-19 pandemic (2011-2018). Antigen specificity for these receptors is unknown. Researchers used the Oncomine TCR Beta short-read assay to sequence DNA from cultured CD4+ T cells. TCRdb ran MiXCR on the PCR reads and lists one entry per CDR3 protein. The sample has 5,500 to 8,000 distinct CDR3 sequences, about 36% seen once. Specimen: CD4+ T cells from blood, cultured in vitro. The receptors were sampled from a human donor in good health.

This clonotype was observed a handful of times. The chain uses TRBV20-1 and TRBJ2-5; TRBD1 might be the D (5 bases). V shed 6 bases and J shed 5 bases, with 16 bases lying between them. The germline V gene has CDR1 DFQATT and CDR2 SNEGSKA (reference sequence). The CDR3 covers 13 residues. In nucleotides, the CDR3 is TGCAGTGCGAATGACAGATCAGAGGAGACCCAGTACTTC. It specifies CSANDRSEETQYF.

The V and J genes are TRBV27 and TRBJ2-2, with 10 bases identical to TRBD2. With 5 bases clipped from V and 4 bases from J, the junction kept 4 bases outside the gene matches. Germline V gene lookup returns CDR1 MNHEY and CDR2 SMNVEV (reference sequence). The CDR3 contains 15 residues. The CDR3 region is CASSLSGGLTGELFF. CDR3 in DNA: TGTGCCAGCAGTCTTAGCGGGGGGCTCACCGGGGAGCTGTTTTTT.

The DNA of the CDR3 is TGTGCCAGTAGTATATTGGGGTCTAGCAATCAGCCCCAGCATTTT. This encodes CASSILGSSNQPQHF. The chain uses TRBV19 and TRBJ1-5; D not resolved. Germline assignment: CDR1 LNHDA and CDR2 SQIVND (reference sequence). V lost 2 bases to trimming and J lost 0 bases, with 8 bases between them. The CDR3 is 15 amino acids. Full variable domain (missing parts from reference TRBV19 and TRBJ1-5): DGGITQSPKYLFRKEGQNVTLSCEQNLNHDAMYWYRQDPGQGLRLIYYSQIVNDFQKGDIAEGYSVSREKKESFPLTVTSAQKNPTAFYLCASSILGSSNQPQHFGDGTRLSIL.

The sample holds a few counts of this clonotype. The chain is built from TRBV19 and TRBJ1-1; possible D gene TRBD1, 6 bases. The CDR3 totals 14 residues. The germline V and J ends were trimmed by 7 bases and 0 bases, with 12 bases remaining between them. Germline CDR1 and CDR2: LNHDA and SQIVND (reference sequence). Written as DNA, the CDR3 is TGTGCCAGTAATGGCAGGGGCATGAACACTGAAGCTTTCTTT. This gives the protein CASNGRGMNTEAFF.

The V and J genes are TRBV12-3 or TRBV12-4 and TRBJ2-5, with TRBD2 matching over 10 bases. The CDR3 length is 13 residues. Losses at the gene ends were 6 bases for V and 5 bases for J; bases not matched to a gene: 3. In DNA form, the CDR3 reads TGTGCCAGCAGAACTAGCGGGGTCGAGACCCAGTACTTC. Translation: CASRTSGVETQYF.

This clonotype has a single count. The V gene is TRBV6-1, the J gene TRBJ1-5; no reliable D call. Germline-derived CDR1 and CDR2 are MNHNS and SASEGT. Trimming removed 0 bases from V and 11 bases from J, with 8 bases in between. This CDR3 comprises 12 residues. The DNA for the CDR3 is TGTGCCAGCAGTGAAGCGACCGTTGCCCAGCATTTT. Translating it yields CASSEATVAQHF.

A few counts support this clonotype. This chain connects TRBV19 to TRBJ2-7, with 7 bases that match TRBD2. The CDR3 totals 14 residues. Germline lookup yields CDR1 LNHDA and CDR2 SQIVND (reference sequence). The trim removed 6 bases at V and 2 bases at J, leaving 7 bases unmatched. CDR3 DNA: TGTGCCAGTAGCGCTAGCGGAGGCCCCTACGAGCAGTACTTC. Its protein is CASSASGGPYEQYF.

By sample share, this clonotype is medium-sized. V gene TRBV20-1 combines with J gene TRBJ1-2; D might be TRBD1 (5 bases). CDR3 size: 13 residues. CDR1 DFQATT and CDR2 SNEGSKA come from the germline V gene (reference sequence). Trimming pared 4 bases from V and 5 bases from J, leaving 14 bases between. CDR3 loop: CSAIYDRPYGYTF. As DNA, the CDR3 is TGCAGTGCTATCTACGACAGACCATATGGCTACACCTTC.

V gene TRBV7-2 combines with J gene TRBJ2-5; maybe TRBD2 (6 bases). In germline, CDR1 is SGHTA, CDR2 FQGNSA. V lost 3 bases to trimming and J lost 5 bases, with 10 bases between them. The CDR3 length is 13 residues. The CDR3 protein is CASSLGGLETQYF. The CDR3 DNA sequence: TGTGCCAGCAGCTTGGGAGGACTGGAGACCCAGTACTTC.

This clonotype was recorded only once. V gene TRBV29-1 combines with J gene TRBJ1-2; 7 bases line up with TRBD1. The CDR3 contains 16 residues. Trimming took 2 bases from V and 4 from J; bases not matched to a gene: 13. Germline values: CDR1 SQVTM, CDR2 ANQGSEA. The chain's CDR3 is CSVETPGQAQGYGYTF. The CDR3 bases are TGCAGCGTTGAAACCCCTGGACAGGCGCAAGGCTATGGCTACACCTTC.